Included here is one T cell receptor (beta chain) sequence, with context. Its antigen remains unidentified. It has no much larger one-base neighbor in the sample; base qualities were not kept. Peripheral blood CD8+ and CD4+ T cells from healthy donors, Susac syndrome patients and multiple sclerosis patients were profiled by high-throughput TCR beta sequencing. Multiple sclerosis controls were treatment-naive patients with stable or active relapsing-remitting disease fulfilling revised McDonald criteria. Bulk CD8+ and CD4+ T cells were purified by magnetic negative isolation, while CD8+ TEMRA cells were enriched using FACS. Blood was collected in EDTA tubes and processed within 24 hours, with PBMCs isolated through density gradient centrifugation. PBMCs intended for TCR sequencing were frozen in liquid nitrogen and were later thawed in a 37 degrees C water bath. A purity of at least 90% was achieved for sorted or isolated CD4+, CD8+ and CD8+ TEMRA cells.

In the germline V gene, CDR1 corresponds to MNHEY and CDR2 to SVGAGI. Trimmed from V: 6 bases; trimmed from J: 6 bases; junction bases lacking a gene match: 9. Spanning cysteine to phenylalanine, the CDR3 consists of 14 amino acids. Only the CDR3 portion is preserved as DNA: 42 bases, with reading frame beginning at the first base. The source of the sample is a study of CD8 T cells in Susac syndrome (dated by TCRdb to between 2018 and 2020). About the full investigation: Repertoire sequencing was used to test whether CD8+ T cell activation and differentiation in Susac syndrome was antigen driven. The clonality of the CD8+ T cell repertoire was compared across approximately 11 healthy donors, some 14 Susac syndrome patients and about 16 multiple sclerosis patients.

RNA was extracted using the RNeasy kit, and roughly 0.45 to 1 ug of the RNA was reverse transcribed with random hexamers. The immunoSEQ multiplex PCR assay, covering 54 Vbeta and 13 Jbeta segments, was used to amplify TCR beta CDR3 regions. To correct PCR amplification bias, a synthetic template baseline was used for both primer optimization and computational correction. Processing in the source paper ran as follows. Only productive sequences were kept, with reads annotated to V, D and J genes according to IMGT and analyzed in immunoSEQ Analyzer. Clonality was computed as one minus Shannon entropy normalized by log2 of the number of productive unique sequences. For each patient and control, public and private clones were evaluated among the 100 most prevalent clones. Clones were defined as Susac-specific when absent from the healthy and MS cohorts, from some 1,100 published viral clones and from other ImmuneACCESS disease sequences. TCRdb itself trimmed the public reads at Q25 with fastp, ran MiXCR and retained productive beta chains. Identical CDR3 protein sequences are pooled into one entry, listed with their most common genes and DNA. The V and J calls come from TCRdb's annotation, not from the publication. The sample data list under 80,000 distinct CDR3 sequences, and approximately 95% of these were observed just once. 0.3% to 0.4% of the sample rests with the top ten.

Findings and caveats that apply to the study as a whole: The number of individuals in the TCR sequencing and HLA analysis was recognized as being relatively small.

The TCR comes from a human donor with multiple sclerosis. The V gene is TRBV6-5 and the J gene is TRBJ1-1; the junction holds 8 bases that match TRBD1. The sample comprised CD8+ T cells from PBMCs. The nucleotides are TGTGCCAGCAGAATGCAGGGGGCTCTGCCTGAAGCTTTCTTT. It specifies CASRMQGALPEAFF.